The next 17 T cell receptor beta chains were all read from a single sample in a study of CD8 T cells in Susac syndrome. The authors reverse transcribed roughly 0.5 to 1 ug RNA with random hexamers. TCRdb re-derived calls from the immunoSEQ multiplex PCR reads in MiXCR, one entry per CDR3 protein. The sample lists some 200,000 distinct CDR3 sequences, approximately 96% occurring once. Sequencing was carried out using CD4+ T cells from PBMCs. The receptor source for this set is a human donor with Susac syndrome.

V is TRBV20-1 and J is TRBJ1-6, with D perhaps matching TRBD1 (5 bases). The CDR3 runs 13 residues. CDR1 is DFQATT, CDR2 SNEGSKA, per germline (reference sequence). V lost 2 bases to trimming and J lost 10 bases, with 12 bases between them. The CDR3 sequence: CSARMSGQSPLHF. In nucleotides, the CDR3 is TGCAGTGCTAGAATGTCAGGGCAATCACCCCTCCACTTT.

This sequence joins TRBV7-3 and TRBJ2-6, with D perhaps assigned TRBD1 or TRBD2 (6 bases each). This CDR3 has 17 amino acids. In germline, CDR1 is SGHTA, CDR2 FQGTGA. Trimming took off 3 bases at V and 0 bases at J, with 12 bases between the two ends. The CDR3 region is CASSFQGGGSGANVLTF. The CDR3 nucleotides read TGTGCCAGCAGCTTTCAAGGGGGAGGCTCTGGGGCCAACGTCCTGACTTTC.

V gene TRBV9 combines with J gene TRBJ2-7; D remains ambiguous. The CDR3 sequence is 14 residues long. Between the trimmed V and J ends, which lost 4 bases and 3 bases, there was a span of 14 bases. Per the germline V gene, CDR1 is SGDLS and CDR2 is YYNGEE. CDR3 amino acids: CASSSFPEDYEQYF. The CDR3 nucleotides read TGTGCCAGCAGCTCCTTTCCCGAAGACTACGAGCAGTACTTC.

The gene calls are TRBV12-3 or TRBV12-4 and TRBJ2-2; D is undetermined. The CDR3 totals 14 residues. Trimming stripped 2 bases from V and 4 bases from J, with 8 bases between. CDR3: CASSLSPSTGELFF. The DNA of the CDR3 is TGTGCCAGCAGTTTATCTCCATCCACCGGGGAGCTGTTTTTT.

This chain uses TRBV30 with TRBJ1-2; possible D gene TRBD1, 5 bases. The germline CDR1 and CDR2 sequences are GTSNPN and SVGIG (reference sequence). Trimming removed 8 bases at V and 1 base at J, with 14 bases between. CDR3 length: 13 residues. The CDR3 here is CAGGHRSNYGYTF. For the CDR3, the DNA is TGTGCCGGTGGACATAGAAGTAACTATGGCTACACCTTC.

The V call is TRBV25-1, the J call TRBJ1-1, with 9 bases matching TRBD1. V trimming: 9 bases; J trimming: 0 bases; junction bases outside the gene matches: 8. The CDR3 loop spans 15 amino acids. Germline lookup yields CDR1 MGHDK and CDR2 SYGVNS. Here the CDR3 DNA reads TGTGCCAGTCAAGACAGGGGGAGCCTGAACACTGAAGCTTTCTTT. Amino acids: CASQDRGSLNTEAFF.

The CDR3 nucleotides are TGCAGCGTCCAGGGTTGGAATCAGCCCCAGCATTTT. Translation gives CSVQGWNQPQHF. The chain links TRBV29-1 to TRBJ1-5; TRBD1 is a possible D gene (5 bases). This CDR3 has 12 amino acids. Germline V lookup: CDR1 SQVTM, CDR2 ANQGSEA. Trimming pared 6 bases from V and 4 bases from J, leaving 10 bases between. The full variable domain, completed using reference TRBV29-1 and TRBJ1-5, is SAVISQKPSRDICQRGTSLTIQCQVDSQVTMMFWYRQQPGQSLTLIATANQGSEATYESGFVIDKFPISRPNLTFSTLTVSNMSPEDSSIYLCSVQGWNQPQHFGDGTRLSIL.

This chain uses TRBV7-8 with TRBJ2-7, with 9 bases lining up with TRBD1. Germline CDR1 SGHVS, CDR2 FQNEAQ. Trimming removed 5 bases from V and 6 bases from J; junction bases left unmatched: 8. This CDR3 contains 14 residues. The DNA of the CDR3 is TGTGCCAGCAGCCCAAGGACAGGGGTGCGCGAGCAGTACTTC. It is translated as CASSPRTGVREQYF.

V usage is TRBV18 and J usage is TRBJ1-2; tentative D call: TRBD1 (6 bases). V lost 1 base to trimming and J lost 6 bases, with 15 bases between them. The CDR3 is 15 residues long. Germline V gene sequence: CDR1 KGHSH, CDR2 LQKENI. CDR3 sequence: CASSPRLSGADGYTF. The CDR3 coding sequence is TGTGCCAGCTCACCACGATTATCGGGGGCTGATGGCTACACCTTC.

The chain recombines TRBV5-1 with TRBJ2-5; TRBD1 matches at 9 bases. Germline V gives CDR1 SGHRS, CDR2 YFSETQ. The length of the CDR3 is 14 residues. With V trimmed by 2 bases and J by 5 bases, 4 bases remained unmatched. The CDR3 protein is CASSLQGAAETQYF. The CDR3 bases are TGCGCCAGCAGCTTACAGGGGGCGGCGGAGACCCAGTACTTC.

The V gene is TRBV20-1, the J gene TRBJ2-5; TRBD1 is a possible D gene (5 bases). Deletions cut 1 base from V and 2 bases from J, with 11 bases between. The CDR3 totals 14 residues. The germline V gene has CDR1 DFQATT and CDR2 SNEGSKA (reference sequence). The CDR3 DNA follows: TGCAGTGCTAGAGTAAGGCGGACACAAGAGACCCAGTACTTC. Protein sequence: CSARVRRTQETQYF.

This chain links TRBV4-1 with TRBJ1-1; tentatively, D is TRBD1 (5 bases). CDR3 size: 15 residues. CDR1 and CDR2 from the germline V gene are MGHRA and YSYEKL. Trimming removed 8 bases from V and 1 base from J, with 17 bases in between. The DNA for the CDR3 is TGCGCCAGCGGGGCCAGGAGCGAATGGAACACTGAAGCTTTCTTT. Translation gives CASGARSEWNTEAFF.

CDR3 bases: TGTGCCAGCAGTTTCAGCCCTGGACAGATGGAAGCCAAAAACATTCAGTACTTC. Translated, it gives CASSFSPGQMEAKNIQYF. The gene calls are TRBV6-2 or TRBV6-3 and TRBJ2-4; TRBD1 is a possible D gene (6 bases). Per germline, CDR1 MNHEY and CDR2 SVGEGT. This CDR3 is 18 amino acids long. Trimming stripped 4 bases from V and 0 bases from J, with 19 bases between.

The V gene is TRBV5-4, the J gene TRBJ2-5; 7 nucleotides agree with TRBD1. V trimming: 2 bases; J trimming: 2 bases; junction bases outside the gene matches: 9. Germline CDR1 and CDR2: SGHNT and YYREEE (reference sequence). The CDR3 has 16 residues. The CDR3 is CASSFDTGDSQETQYF. CDR3 DNA: TGTGCCAGCAGCTTCGACACAGGGGATTCTCAAGAGACCCAGTACTTC. The full variable domain, in which reference TRBV5-4 and TRBJ2-5 provide the parts outside the CDR3, is ETGVTQSPTHLIKTRGQQVTLRCSSQSGHNTVSWYQQALGQGPQFIFQYYREEENGRGNFPPRFSGLQFPNYSSELNVNALELDDSALYLCASSFDTGDSQETQYFGPGTRLLVL.

The chain employs TRBV5-1 and TRBJ2-6; D is undetermined. The CDR3 has 16 amino acids. V lost 3 bases and J lost 1, with 11 bases in between. Germline V gives CDR1 SGHRS, CDR2 YFSETQ. CDR3 coding DNA: TGCGCCAGCAGCTCACCGGAGTTGTCTGGGGCCAACGTCCTGACTTTC. Translation: CASSSPELSGANVLTF. Based on the CDR3 plus reference TRBV5-1 and TRBJ2-6, the full variable domain is KAGVTQTPRYLIKTRGQQVTLSCSPISGHRSVSWYQQTPGQGLQFLFEYFSETQRNKGNFPGRFSGRQFSNSRSEMNVSTLELGDSALYLCASSSPELSGANVLTFGAGSRLTVL.

V usage is TRBV15 and J usage is TRBJ2-5, with 8 bases aligning to TRBD1. The CDR3 has 13 residues. V was clipped by 5 bases and J by 7 bases; unmatched bases: 6. Germline values: CDR1 LNHNV, CDR2 YYDKDF (reference sequence). In DNA, the CDR3 is TGTGCCACCAGCCCGGGACAGGAGACGACCCAGTACTTC. Translation: CATSPGQETTQYF.

The chain employs TRBV28 and TRBJ2-6; perhaps TRBD1 as D (6 bases). This CDR3 is 17 amino acids long. CDR1 is MDHEN and CDR2 is SYDVKM in the germline V gene. V was trimmed by 3 bases and J by 6 bases, leaving 18 bases between them. The CDR3 loop reads CASSLFSAGVAANVLTF. The CDR3 nucleotides read TGTGCCAGCAGTTTGTTTTCGGCAGGGGTAGCGGCCAACGTCCTGACTTTC.